This is a list of T cell receptor beta chains from one sample in a study of cytomegalovirus exposure and HLA in healthy donors. TCRdb's table, derived via immunoSEQ multiplex PCR, lists solely in-frame clones and lacks some. The table shows about 200,000 clones, with roughly 84% occurring only once. Sample: PBMCs. These TCRs come from a woman aged 25 to 45 in good health and CMV-seropositive. CDR3s leave out the opening cysteine and the closing phenylalanine or tryptophan. Only part of the rows carry a size: once, few, many, or a class if the clone is expanded.

clone size	V gene	J gene	CDR3 protein
once	TRBV4-1	TRBJ2-7	ASSQARTAGHEQY
few	TRBV2	TRBJ1-5	ASSPGTVSNQPQH
NA	TRBV5-1	TRBJ2-1	ASSLGGVRSYNEQF
NA	TRBV2	TRBJ1-1	ASIYNSNMNTEAF
few	TRBV7-8	TRBJ1-2	ASSLEPKGLYGYT
few	TRBV29-1	TRBJ1-2	SVEGAEYGYT
few	TRBV29-1	TRBJ1-2	SVVRASGGYT
NA	TRBV7-9	TRBJ2-7	ASSLHYEQY
NA	TRBV13	TRBJ1-2	ASSPQGSNYGYT
NA	TRBV19	TRBJ2-7	ASSIDVDPGDEQY
NA	TRBV18	TRBJ1-5	ASSLGPNNQPQH
NA	TRBV27	TRBJ1-5	ASSPTTLPGQGVNQPQH
NA	TRBV19	TRBJ2-1	ASSTSGSDEQF
NA	TRBV4-2	TRBJ2-3	ASSSSGPGADTQY
NA	TRBV29-1	TRBJ2-7	SVAGLDFGEQY
NA	TRBV9	TRBJ2-3	ASSVGLAGALGTQY
few	TRBV28	TRBJ2-1	ASSLPMGAGLNEQF
once	TRBV28	TRBJ1-2	ASLEGGNGYT
NA	TRBV5-4	TRBJ2-7	ASRGGGAREQY
NA	TRBV7-2	TRBJ1-1	ASSPDRGFTEAF
NA	TRBV5-1	TRBJ2-1	ASSLGGEQF
NA	TRBV27	TRBJ1-1	ASSSMDRLNTEAF
NA	TRBV9	TRBJ2-3	ASSVGTSTDTQY
NA	TRBV7-2	TRBJ1-1	ASSPVAGGIGEAF
NA	TRBV29-1	TRBJ1-2	STRQGIDYGYT
NA	TRBV28	TRBJ1-5	ASSGPENGQGIQPQH